This T cell receptor beta chain was profiled in a study of shared clonotypes between healthy human individuals. At the level of the study: A couple of women and a few men aged 18 to 49 made up the donors. CD4 naive and CD4 memory each took three plates per donor, while CD8 naive took two and CD8 memory one.

It was CD45RO-negative cells, positively selected for CCR7, that made up naive CD8 cells, with terminally differentiated effector memory CD45RA+ cells excluded. The CDR3 is made up of 13 amino acids. V dropped 6 bases and J dropped 0; count of bases not matched to a gene: 0. Looked up from germline, CDR1 is ENHRY and CDR2 is SYGVKD. Every subset's genomic DNA went evenly onto several immunoSEQ plates. Measured with immunoSEQ multiplex PCR; TCRdb has only the in-frame clones, and not every one. The sample yields approximately 740,000 clones, around 93% seen once. The V gene is TRBV10-3, the J gene TRBJ2-3; 7 bases line up with TRBD2. Material for sequencing was naive CD8+ T cells sorted from blood. This clonotype was sampled from a man younger than 40 in good health. The CDR3: CAIRGGSTDTQYF. In DNA, the CDR3 is TGTGCCATCAGGGGGGGGAGCACAGATACGCAGTATTTT.